Presented here are 14 T cell receptor beta chains from one specimen sequenced in a study of T cells in Graves' hyperthyroidism and ophthalmopathy. Researchers amplified the TCR beta CDR3 regions from RNA transcripts. TCR CDR3 regions were first amplified by RT-PCR with HTBI primers. TCRdb used MiXCR to reprocess the multiplex PCR reads, holding one entry per CDR3 protein. The sample shows over 700,000 distinct CDR3 sequences, roughly 20% of them seen only once. The sequenced sample consisted of blood. All receptors derive from a woman aged 45-65 years with Graves' hyperthyroidism that later progressed to Graves' ophthalmopathy.

This clonotype is a singleton in its sample. V is TRBV5-1 and J is TRBJ2-2, with D tentatively TRBD1 (5 bases). The CDR3 is made up of 16 amino acids. Germline V lookup: CDR1 SGHRS, CDR2 YFSETQ. V was trimmed by 1 base and J by 3 bases, leaving 13 bases between them. The CDR3 reads CASSLSTGRDTGELFF. CDR3 DNA: TGCGCCAGCAGCTTGTCCACAGGCAGGGACACCGGGGAGCTGTTTTTT.

This clonotype was seen at least ten times. The J gene is TRBJ1-1, the V gene TRBV2; TRBD1 matches 9 bases. V lost 2 bases, J lost 0 bases, and 7 bases stayed unmatched. From germline, CDR1 is SNHLY and CDR2 FYNNEI. This CDR3 has 17 residues. CDR3 sequence reads: CASSEFRDRALNTEAFF. CDR3 in DNA: TGTGCCAGCAGTGAATTTCGGGACAGGGCCCTGAACACTGAAGCTTTCTTT.

As concerns this clonotype: Germline and junction disagree at one end, which may indicate a read error. The rearrangement joins TRBV6-2 or TRBV6-3 to TRBJ1-6, with D tentatively TRBD1 (6 bases). CDR1 is MNHEY, CDR2 SVGEGT, per germline. The CDR3 length is 17 residues. CDR3 coding DNA: TGTGCCAACAGTGCCAACAGGGATCCCTCCTATAATTCACCCCTCCACTTT. Translation: CANSANRDPSYNSPLHF.

DNA for the CDR3: TGTGCCAGCAGACATTTAACGGGGGTCACAGATACGCAGTATTTT. It encodes CASRHLTGVTDTQYF. The chain links TRBV6-1 to TRBJ2-3; a weak D match, TRBD2 (6 bases). V was trimmed by 6 bases and J by 2 bases, leaving 15 bases between them. CDR1 is MNHNS and CDR2 is SASEGT in the germline V gene. CDR3 length: 15 residues.

This clonotype was found many times. The chain couples TRBV11-2 to TRBJ1-5; D may be TRBD1 (5 bases). Germline V gene data show CDR1 as SGHAT and CDR2 as FQNNGV. The CDR3 sequence is 17 residues long. Trimming removed 1 base at V and 0 bases at J, with 13 bases between. The CDR3 sequence: CASSLGGGAYSNQPQHF. CDR3 sequence (DNA): TGTGCCAGCAGCTTAGGAGGCGGGGCATATAGCAATCAGCCCCAGCATTTT. The full variable domain, in which reference TRBV11-2 and TRBJ1-5 provide the parts outside the CDR3, is EAGVAQSPRYKIIEKRQSVAFWCNPISGHATLYWYQQILGQGPKLLIQFQNNGVVDDSQLPKDRFSAERLKGVDSTLKIQPAKLEDSAVYLCASSLGGGAYSNQPQHFGDGTRLSIL.

This clonotype was counted between two and nine times. The rearrangement joins TRBV24-1 to TRBJ1-5; D perhaps matches TRBD1 (6 bases). Trimming pared 5 bases from V and 6 bases from J, leaving 10 bases between. Germline V gives CDR1 KGHDR, CDR2 SFDVKD. The CDR3 covers 13 residues. Here the CDR3 reads CATSGGGVQPQHF. The DNA of the CDR3 is TGTGCCACCAGTGGCGGGGGCGTTCAGCCCCAGCATTTT.

This chain joins TRBV20-1 and TRBJ1-2, with 12 bases that match TRBD1. The CDR3 loop spans 14 amino acids. V dropped 5 bases and J dropped 3; count of bases not matched to a gene: 4. Germline V gene data show CDR1 as DFQATT and CDR2 as SNEGSKA (reference sequence). The CDR3 nucleotides read TGCAGTGCTTTCGGGACAGGGGGCGACTATGGCTACACCTTC. Residues: CSAFGTGGDYGYTF.

This clonotype was counted only a few times. This chain uses TRBV4-1 with TRBJ2-3; D gene uncertain. The ends were cut back, 1 base at V and 3 bases at J, with 8 bases in the middle. The CDR3 length is 14 residues. Germline CDR1 and CDR2: MGHRA and YSYEKL. CDR3 DNA sequence: TGCGCCAGCAGCCAAGTGGTAGGGACAGATACGCAGTATTTT. Translated, it gives CASSQVVGTDTQYF.

The CDR3 loop reads CASSLLGGDREETQYF. The CDR3 DNA follows: TGTGCCAGCAGCTTGTTGGGGGGAGACAGAGAAGAGACCCAGTACTTC. The chain carries TRBV5-8 and TRBJ2-5; tentatively, D is TRBD2 (6 bases). Between the trimmed V and J ends, which lost 1 base and 3 bases, there was a span of 16 bases. CDR1 and CDR2 (germline): SGHTS, YDEGEE. The CDR3 sequence is 16 residues long.

This clonotype was picked up many times. The chain combines TRBV30 with TRBJ1-2; 7 bases align to TRBD1. CDR1 is GTSNPN and CDR2 is SVGIG in the germline V gene (reference sequence). The CDR3 totals 13 residues. The ends lost 5 bases at V and 4 bases at J; junction bases unmatched: 7. The DNA of the CDR3 is TGTGCCTGGGGATCGAACAGGGGCTATGGCTACACCTTC. It translates to CAWGSNRGYGYTF.

This clonotype was detected a few times. The genes are TRBV5-1 and TRBJ1-2; a weak D match, TRBD1 (6 bases). V was cut by 0 bases and J by 4 bases, with 13 bases left in between. Germline lookup yields CDR1 SGHRS and CDR2 YFSETQ. This CDR3 comprises 15 residues. CDR3 loop: CASSLENRVFYGYTF. CDR3 bases: TGCGCCAGCAGCTTGGAAAACAGGGTGTTCTATGGCTACACCTTC.

The V and J genes are TRBV28 and TRBJ2-3, with D tentatively TRBD2 (6 bases). This CDR3 has 15 amino acids. Trimming stripped 8 bases from V and 6 bases from J, with 21 bases between. The germline V gene has CDR1 MDHEN and CDR2 SYDVKM. In DNA form, the CDR3 reads TGTGCCAGCCGTAGGAGGGATGTTGTCTTGGATACGCAGTATTTT. Protein product: CASRRRDVVLDTQYF. The complete variable domain, with remaining parts taken from reference TRBV28 and TRBJ2-3, reads DVKVTQSSRYLVKRTGEKVFLECVQDMDHENMFWYRQDPGLGLRLIYFSYDVKMKEKGDIPEGYSVSREKKERFSLILESASTNQTSMYLCASRRRDVVLDTQYFGPGTRLTVL.

The chain carries TRBV20-1 and TRBJ1-5; D remains unclear. V was cut by 6 bases and J by 0 bases, with 15 bases left in between. CDR1 is DFQATT, CDR2 SNEGSKA, per germline (reference sequence). The CDR3 consists of 15 residues. The CDR3 loop reads CSAPRRQDSNQPQHF. In nucleotides, the CDR3 is TGCAGTGCCCCAAGGAGGCAGGATAGCAATCAGCCCCAGCATTTT.

This clonotype has a handful of counts. The J gene is TRBJ1-5, the V gene TRBV19, with 9 positions matching TRBD1. Germline lookup yields CDR1 LNHDA and CDR2 SQIVND (reference sequence). CDR3 length equals 17 residues. The V gene end was trimmed by 1 base and the J gene end by 6 bases; junction bases not matched to a gene: 10. The CDR3 region is CASSIGSGTGIGQPQHF. CDR3 bases: TGTGCCAGTAGTATAGGCTCCGGGACAGGGATAGGTCAGCCCCAGCATTTT.